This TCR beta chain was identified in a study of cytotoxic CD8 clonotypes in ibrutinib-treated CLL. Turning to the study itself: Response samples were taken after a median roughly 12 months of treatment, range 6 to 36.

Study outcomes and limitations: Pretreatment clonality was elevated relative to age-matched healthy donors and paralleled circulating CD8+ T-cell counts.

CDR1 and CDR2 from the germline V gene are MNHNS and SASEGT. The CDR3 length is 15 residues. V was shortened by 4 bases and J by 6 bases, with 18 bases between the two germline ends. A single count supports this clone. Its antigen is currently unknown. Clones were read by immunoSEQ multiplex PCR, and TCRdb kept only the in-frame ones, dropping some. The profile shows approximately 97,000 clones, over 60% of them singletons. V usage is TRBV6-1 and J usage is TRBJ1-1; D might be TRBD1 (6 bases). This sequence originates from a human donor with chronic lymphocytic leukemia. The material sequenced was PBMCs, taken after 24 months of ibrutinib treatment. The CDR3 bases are TGTGCCAGCAGTGGCACTCGACAGGTTGTGGCTGAAGCTTTCTTT. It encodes CASSGTRQVVAEAFF.